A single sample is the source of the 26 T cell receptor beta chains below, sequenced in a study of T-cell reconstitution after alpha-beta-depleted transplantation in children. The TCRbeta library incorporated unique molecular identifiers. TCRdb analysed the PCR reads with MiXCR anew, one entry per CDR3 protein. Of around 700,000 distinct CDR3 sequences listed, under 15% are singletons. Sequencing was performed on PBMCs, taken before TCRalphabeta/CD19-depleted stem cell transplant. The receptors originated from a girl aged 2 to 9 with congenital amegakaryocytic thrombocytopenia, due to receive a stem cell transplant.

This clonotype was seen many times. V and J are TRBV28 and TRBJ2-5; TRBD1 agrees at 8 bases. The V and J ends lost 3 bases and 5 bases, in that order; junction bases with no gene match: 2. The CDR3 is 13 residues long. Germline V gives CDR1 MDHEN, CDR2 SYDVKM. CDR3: CASSFRGLETQYF. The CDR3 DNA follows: TGTGCCAGCAGTTTCAGGGGGCTGGAGACCCAGTACTTC.

The CDR3 spells CASSLFSGGEETQYF. The CDR3 DNA follows: TGCGCCAGCAGCTTGTTTTCCGGCGGGGAAGAGACCCAGTACTTC. This sequence joins TRBV5-1 and TRBJ2-5, with a possible D match to TRBD2 (6 bases). The CDR3 length is 15 residues. V lost 1 base and J 3 bases, leaving 13 bases between the germline ends. Germline V gene data show CDR1 as SGHRS and CDR2 as YFSETQ.

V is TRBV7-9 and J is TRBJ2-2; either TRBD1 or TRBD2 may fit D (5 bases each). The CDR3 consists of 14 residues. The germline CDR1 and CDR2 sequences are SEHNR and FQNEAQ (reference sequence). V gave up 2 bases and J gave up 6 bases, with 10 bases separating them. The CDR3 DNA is TGTGCCAGCAGCTTATACGAGGGGCCCGGGGAGCTGTTTTTT. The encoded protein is CASSLYEGPGELFF.

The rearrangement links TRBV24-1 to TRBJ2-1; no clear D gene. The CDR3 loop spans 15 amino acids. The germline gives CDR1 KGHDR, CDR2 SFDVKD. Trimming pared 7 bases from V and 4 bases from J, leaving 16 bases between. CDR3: CATSPRKANYNEQFF. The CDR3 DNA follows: TGTGCCACCAGCCCCCGAAAGGCGAATTACAATGAGCAGTTCTTC.

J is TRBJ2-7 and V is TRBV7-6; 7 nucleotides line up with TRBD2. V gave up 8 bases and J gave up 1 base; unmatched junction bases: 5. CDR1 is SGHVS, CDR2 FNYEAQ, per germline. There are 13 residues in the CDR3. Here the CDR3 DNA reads TGTGCCAGCGCCAAAGCGGGGTCCTACGAGCAGTACTTC. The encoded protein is CASAKAGSYEQYF.

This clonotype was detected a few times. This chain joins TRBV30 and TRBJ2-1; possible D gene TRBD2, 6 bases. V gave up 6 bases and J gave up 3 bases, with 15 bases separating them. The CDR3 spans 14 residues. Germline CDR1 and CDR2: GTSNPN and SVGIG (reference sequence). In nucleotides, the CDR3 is TGTGCCTGCCCCGGGAGCGCCATCTACAATGAGCAGTTCTTC. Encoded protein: CACPGSAIYNEQFF.

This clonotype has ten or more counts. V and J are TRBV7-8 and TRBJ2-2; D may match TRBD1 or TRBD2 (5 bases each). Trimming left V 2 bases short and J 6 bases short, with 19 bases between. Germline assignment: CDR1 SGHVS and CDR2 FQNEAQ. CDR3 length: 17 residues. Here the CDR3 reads CASSLRLVGRDAGELFF. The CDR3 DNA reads TGTGCCAGCAGCTTAAGGCTGGTGGGAAGGGACGCCGGGGAGCTGTTTTTT.

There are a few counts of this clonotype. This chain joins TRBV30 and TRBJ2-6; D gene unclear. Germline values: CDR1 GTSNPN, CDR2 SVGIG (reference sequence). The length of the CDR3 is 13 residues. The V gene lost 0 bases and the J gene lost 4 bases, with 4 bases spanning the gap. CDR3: CAWSVHGANVLTF. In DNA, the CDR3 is TGTGCCTGGAGTGTACACGGGGCCAACGTCCTGACTTTC. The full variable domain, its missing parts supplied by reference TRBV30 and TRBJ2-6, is SQTIHQWPATLVQPVGSPLSLECTVEGTSNPNLYWYRQAAGRGLQLLFYSVGIGQISSEVPQNLSASRPQDRQFILSSKKLLLSDSGFYLCAWSVHGANVLTFGAGSRLTVL.

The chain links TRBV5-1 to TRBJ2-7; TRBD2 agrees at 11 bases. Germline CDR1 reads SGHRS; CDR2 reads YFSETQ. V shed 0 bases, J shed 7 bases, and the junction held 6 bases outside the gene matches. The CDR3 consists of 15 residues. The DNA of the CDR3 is TGCGCCAGCAGCTTGGTACTAGCGGGAGTTGAAGAGCAGTACTTC. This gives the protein CASSLVLAGVEEQYF.

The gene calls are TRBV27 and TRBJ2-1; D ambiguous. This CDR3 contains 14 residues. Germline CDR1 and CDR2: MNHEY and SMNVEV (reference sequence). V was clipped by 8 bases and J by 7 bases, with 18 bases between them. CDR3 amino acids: CASSLDGLWNEQFF. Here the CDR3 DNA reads TGTGCCAGCTCCCTCGACGGGTTGTGGAATGAGCAGTTCTTC.

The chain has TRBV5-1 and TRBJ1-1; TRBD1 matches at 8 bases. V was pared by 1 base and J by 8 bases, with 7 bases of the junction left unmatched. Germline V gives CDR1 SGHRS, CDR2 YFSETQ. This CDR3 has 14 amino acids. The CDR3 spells CASSLNLQGAEAFF. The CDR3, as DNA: TGCGCCAGCAGCTTGAATCTCCAGGGGGCGGAAGCTTTCTTT.

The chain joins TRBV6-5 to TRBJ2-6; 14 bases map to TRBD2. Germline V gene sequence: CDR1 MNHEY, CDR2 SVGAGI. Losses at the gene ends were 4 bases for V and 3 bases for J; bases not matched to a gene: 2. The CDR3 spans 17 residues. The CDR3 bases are TGTGCCAGCAGTTGGGGACTAGCGGGAGATGGGGCCAACGTCCTGACTTTC. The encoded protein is CASSWGLAGDGANVLTF.

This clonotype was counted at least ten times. The CDR3 nucleotides are TGTGCCAGCAGCTTGGACCCGTCGCGACAGTACTTC. As protein: CASSLDPSRQYF. The genes are TRBV12-3 or TRBV12-4 and TRBJ2-7; D unclear. The CDR3 runs 12 residues. V was shortened by 6 bases and J by 10 bases, with 16 bases between the two germline ends.

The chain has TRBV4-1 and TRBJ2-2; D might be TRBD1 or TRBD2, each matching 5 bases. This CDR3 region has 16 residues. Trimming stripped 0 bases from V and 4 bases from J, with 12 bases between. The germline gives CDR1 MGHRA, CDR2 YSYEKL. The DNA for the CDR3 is TGCGCCAGCAGCCAAGACATCGGGGCCGGCACCGGGGAGCTGTTTTTT. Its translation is CASSQDIGAGTGELFF.

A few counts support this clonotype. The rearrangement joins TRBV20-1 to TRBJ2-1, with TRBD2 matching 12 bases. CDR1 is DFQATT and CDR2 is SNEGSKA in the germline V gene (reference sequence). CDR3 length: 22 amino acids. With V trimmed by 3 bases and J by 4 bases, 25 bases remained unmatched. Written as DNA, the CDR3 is TGCAGTGCTAGGCCCGACGTGTTTGCTAGCGGGAGGGCCGGGGTGGTGTACAATGAGCAGTTCTTC. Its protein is CSARPDVFASGRAGVVYNEQFF.

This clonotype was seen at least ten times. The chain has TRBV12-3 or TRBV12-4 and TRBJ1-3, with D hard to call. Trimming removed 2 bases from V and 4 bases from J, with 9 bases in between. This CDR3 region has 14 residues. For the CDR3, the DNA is TGTGCCAGCAGTTTAAGGAGAGAGGGAAACACCATATATTTT. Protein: CASSLRREGNTIYF.

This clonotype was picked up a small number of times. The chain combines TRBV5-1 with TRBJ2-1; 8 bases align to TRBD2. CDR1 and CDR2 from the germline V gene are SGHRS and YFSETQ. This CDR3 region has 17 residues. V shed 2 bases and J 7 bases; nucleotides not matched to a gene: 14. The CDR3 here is CASSFHPGGEGINEQFF. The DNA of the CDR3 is TGCGCCAGCAGCTTCCACCCCGGGGGGGAGGGGATAAATGAGCAGTTCTTC.

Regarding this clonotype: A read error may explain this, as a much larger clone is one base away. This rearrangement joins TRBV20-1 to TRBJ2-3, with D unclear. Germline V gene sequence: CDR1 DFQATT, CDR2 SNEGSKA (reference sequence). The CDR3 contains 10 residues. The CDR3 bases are TGCAGTGGGGGTTCGGATACGCGGTATTTT. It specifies CSGGSDTRYF.

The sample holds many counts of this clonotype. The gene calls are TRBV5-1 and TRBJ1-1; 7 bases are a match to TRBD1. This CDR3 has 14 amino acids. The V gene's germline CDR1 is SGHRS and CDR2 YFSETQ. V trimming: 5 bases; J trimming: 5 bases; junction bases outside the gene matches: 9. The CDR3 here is CASSFDRVGTEAFF. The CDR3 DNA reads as TGCGCCAGCAGTTTTGACAGGGTAGGGACTGAAGCTTTCTTT.

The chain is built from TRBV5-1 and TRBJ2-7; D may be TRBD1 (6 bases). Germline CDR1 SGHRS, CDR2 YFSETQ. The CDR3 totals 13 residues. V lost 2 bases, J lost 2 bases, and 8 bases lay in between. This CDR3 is CASSFEGAYEQYF. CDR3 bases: TGCGCCAGCAGCTTTGAGGGGGCCTACGAGCAGTACTTC.

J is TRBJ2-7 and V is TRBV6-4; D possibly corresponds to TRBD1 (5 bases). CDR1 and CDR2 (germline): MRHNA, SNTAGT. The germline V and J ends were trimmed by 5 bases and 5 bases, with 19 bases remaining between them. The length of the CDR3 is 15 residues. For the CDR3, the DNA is TGTGCCAGCAGTCCAGGGCCGGCTGGCAGGGACGAGCAGTACTTC. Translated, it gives CASSPGPAGRDEQYF.

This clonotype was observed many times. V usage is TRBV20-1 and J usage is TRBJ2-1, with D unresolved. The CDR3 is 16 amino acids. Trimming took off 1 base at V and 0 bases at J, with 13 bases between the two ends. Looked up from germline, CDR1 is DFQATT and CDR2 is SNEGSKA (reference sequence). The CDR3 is CSARVPRLSSYNEQFF. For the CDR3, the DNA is TGCAGTGCTAGAGTCCCGAGGTTAAGCTCCTACAATGAGCAGTTCTTC.

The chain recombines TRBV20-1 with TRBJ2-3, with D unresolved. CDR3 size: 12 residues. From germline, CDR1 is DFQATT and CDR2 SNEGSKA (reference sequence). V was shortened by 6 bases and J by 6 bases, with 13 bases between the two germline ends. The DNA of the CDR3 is TGCAGTGCCACCCCGTTTTCGGATACGCAGTATTTT. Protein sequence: CSATPFSDTQYF.

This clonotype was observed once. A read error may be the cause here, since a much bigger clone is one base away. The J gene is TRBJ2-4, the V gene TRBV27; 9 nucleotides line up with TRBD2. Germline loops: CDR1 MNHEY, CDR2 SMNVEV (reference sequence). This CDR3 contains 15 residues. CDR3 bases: TGTGCCAGCAGTCTGCAGGGACTAGCCAAAAACATTCAGTCCTTC. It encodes CASSLQGLAKNIQSF.

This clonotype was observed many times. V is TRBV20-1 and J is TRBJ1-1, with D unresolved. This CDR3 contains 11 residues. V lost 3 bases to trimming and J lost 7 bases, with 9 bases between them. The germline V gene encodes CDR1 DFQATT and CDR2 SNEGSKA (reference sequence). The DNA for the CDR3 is TGCAGTGCTAGGAACGGAGATGAAGCTTTCTTT. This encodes CSARNGDEAFF.

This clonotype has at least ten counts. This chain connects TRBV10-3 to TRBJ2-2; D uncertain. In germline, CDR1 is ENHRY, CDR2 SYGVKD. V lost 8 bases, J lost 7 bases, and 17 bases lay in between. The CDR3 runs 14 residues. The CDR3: CAIGSRANGGELFF. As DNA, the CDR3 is TGTGCCATCGGTTCCCGGGCGAACGGCGGGGAGCTGTTTTTT.